This entry lists 27 T cell receptor beta chains sequenced from one sample in a study of read filtering for tumor transcriptome and immune sequencing. This library used about 360 ng RNA and molecular barcoded adaptors spanning alpha/delta and beta/gamma chains. In TCRdb, the reads were re-called with MiXCR into one record per CDR3 protein. The repertoire holds about 24,000 distinct CDR3 sequences, with 20% to 25% as singletons. The sequenced sample consisted of a population of CD138-negative cells sorted from bone marrow. Every receptor here comes from a donor aged 40 or older with multiple myeloma.

Worth noting for this clonotype: The junction shows a germline mismatch at one end, possibly a read error. The chain joins TRBV6-5 to TRBJ2-1, with D tentatively TRBD1 (5 bases). Germline assignment: CDR1 MNHEY and CDR2 SVGAGI. The CDR3 runs 13 residues. The CDR3 nucleotides are TGTGTCAGCAATGGACAAGGGTTTGATGAGCAGTTCTTC. Translation gives CVSNGQGFDEQFF.

With respect to this clonotype: It may be a read error: a sequence one base away is much more abundant. This chain connects TRBV20-1 to TRBJ2-5; 8 bases line up with TRBD2. Looked up from germline, CDR1 is DFQATT and CDR2 is SNEGSKA (reference sequence). This CDR3 spans 13 amino acids. The DNA for the CDR3 is TGCAGTGCGGCGCGGGGGGCATATGAGACCCAGTGCTTC. Its translation is CSAARGAYETQCF.

Ten or more counts support this clonotype. This chain joins TRBV7-2 and TRBJ1-1; the D gene is possibly TRBD1 (6 bases). This CDR3 spans 16 amino acids. CDR1 and CDR2 from the germline V gene are SGHTA and FQGNSA. Between the trimmed V and J ends, which lost 7 bases and 2 bases, there was a span of 20 bases. The DNA of the CDR3 is TGTGCCAGCACCCTATACTCCTATGGGGGCAACACTGAAGCTTTCTTT. Residues: CASTLYSYGGNTEAFF.

This clonotype has a handful of counts. The V call is TRBV3-1, the J call TRBJ2-3; D is uncertain. The V gene lost 1 base and the J gene lost 6 bases, with 5 bases spanning the gap. Germline CDR1 LGHDT, CDR2 YNNKEL (reference sequence). The CDR3 totals 12 residues. CDR3 bases: TGTGCCAGCAGCCAAGTAATGGATACGCAGTATTTT. Its translation is CASSQVMDTQYF.

The chain has TRBV5-6 and TRBJ2-7; TRBD1 agrees at 7 bases. The CDR3 sequence is 15 residues long. Germline CDR1 is SGHDT and CDR2 is YYEEEE. The V and J ends lost 5 bases and 0 bases, in that order; junction bases with no gene match: 8. DNA of the CDR3: TGTGCCAGCAGGCCACTTGACAGGGTCTCCTACGAGCAGTACTTC. Translation gives CASRPLDRVSYEQYF.

Concerning this clonotype itself: A read error may be the cause here, since a much bigger clone is one base away. Since the CDR3 does not end with the conserved phenylalanine or tryptophan, this likely comes from a read error. The DNA is omitted, as the CDR3 cannot be located on it reliably, and the CDR3 follows TCRdb's listing. V and J are TRBV28 and TRBJ1-2. CDR1 and CDR2 (germline): MDHEN, SYDVKM. The CDR3 adds up to 12 amino acids, both ends counted. The CDR3 region is CASRDLNYGYSL.

This clonotype has a count of ten or more. The rearrangement links TRBV5-4 to TRBJ2-5; D not resolved. The V end lost 4 bases, the J end lost 5 bases, and 12 bases lay between the germline ends. The CDR3 runs to 13 residues. The germline CDR1 and CDR2 sequences are SGHNT and YYREEE (reference sequence). The CDR3 nucleotides read TGTGCCAGCAGCCTTCCCGATGGGGAGACCCAGTACTTC. It codes for CASSLPDGETQYF.

This clonotype was seen at least ten times. J is TRBJ2-3 and V is TRBV7-9; the D is unclear. The CDR3 totals 13 residues. Germline CDR1 is SEHNR and CDR2 is FQNEAQ (reference sequence). The germline V and J ends were trimmed by 4 bases and 2 bases, with 7 bases remaining between them. The CDR3 spells CASSSKYTDTQYF. The DNA for the CDR3 is TGTGCCAGCAGCTCAAAATACACAGATACGCAGTATTTT. The full variable domain, with the rest looked up from reference TRBV7-9 and TRBJ2-3, is DTGVSQNPRHKITKRGQNVTFRCDPISEHNRLYWYRQTLGQGPEFLTYFQNEAQLEKSRLLSDRFSAERPKGSFSTLEIQRTEQGDSAMYLCASSSKYTDTQYFGPGTRLTVL.

The chain combines TRBV6-5 with TRBJ2-5, with TRBD1 as a possible D gene (6 bases). V lost 7 bases, J lost 1 base, and 13 bases lay in between. Germline V gives CDR1 MNHEY, CDR2 SVGAGI. This CDR3 is built from 14 residues. This CDR3 is CASNTGGGQETQYF. As DNA, the CDR3 is TGTGCCAGCAATACTGGGGGCGGCCAAGAGACCCAGTACTTC.

This clonotype was recorded at least ten times. The chain joins TRBV2 to TRBJ2-1; a possible D gene is TRBD2 (6 bases). CDR1 is SNHLY, CDR2 FYNNEI, per germline. Trimming removed 2 bases from V and 7 bases from J, with 15 bases in between. This CDR3 has 15 residues. This CDR3 is CASSELRTSLNEQFF. In DNA, the CDR3 is TGTGCCAGCAGTGAATTGCGCACTAGCTTGAATGAGCAGTTCTTC.

Remarks on this clonotype: This may come from a read error, since a much larger clone is one base off. The rearrangement uses TRBV7-9 and TRBJ2-5; D is ambiguous. The V gene's germline CDR1 is SEHNR and CDR2 FQNEAQ (reference sequence). This CDR3 spans 13 amino acids. CDR3 in DNA: TGTGCCAGCAGTGATGTCAGCCAAGTGACCCAGTACTTC. It encodes CASSDVSQVTQYF.

This clonotype was observed many times. This sequence joins TRBV27 and TRBJ1-1; D is unclear. Germline assignment: CDR1 MNHEY and CDR2 SMNVEV (reference sequence). Trimming pared 2 bases from V and 5 bases from J, leaving 12 bases between. The CDR3 contains 14 residues. DNA for the CDR3: TGTGCCAGCAGTTTAGCCAGGATGGAGACTGAAGCTTTCTTT. The encoded protein is CASSLARMETEAFF.

By its share, this clonotype is medium-sized. The chain couples TRBV15 to TRBJ2-1; 7 positions match TRBD1. V gave up 5 bases and J gave up 3 bases; unmatched junction bases: 4. Germline V gene lookup returns CDR1 LNHNV and CDR2 YYDKDF (reference sequence). The CDR3 loop spans 14 amino acids. The DNA for the CDR3 is TGTGCCACCAGCGAGGGGACAGACTACAATGAGCAGTTCTTC. It specifies CATSEGTDYNEQFF. The variable domain in full, with the rest retrieved from reference TRBV15 and TRBJ2-1, is DAMVIQNPRYQVTQFGKPVTLSCSQTLNHNVMYWYQQKSSQAPKLLFHYYDKDFNNEADTPDNFQSRRPNTSFCFLDIRSPGLGDTAMYLCATSEGTDYNEQFFGPGTRLTVL.

The table lists this clonotype with many counts. The V gene is TRBV10-1, the J gene TRBJ2-5; TRBD1 aligns across 8 bases. There are 15 residues in the CDR3. CDR1 is WNHNN and CDR2 is SYGVQD in the germline V gene (reference sequence). Trimming cost V 4 bases and J 4 bases; bases outside gene matches: 8. This CDR3 reads CASSGGTGSAETQYF. Here the CDR3 DNA reads TGCGCCAGCAGTGGTGGGACAGGCTCGGCAGAGACCCAGTACTTC.

This clonotype was counted at least ten times. The rearrangement links TRBV5-1 to TRBJ2-3; D is undetermined. Deletions cut 5 bases from V and 0 bases from J, with 10 bases between. CDR1 SGHRS and CDR2 YFSETQ come from the germline V gene. This CDR3 has 14 amino acids. The CDR3 protein is CASSRVSSTDTQYF. The CDR3 region has the DNA TGCGCCAGCAGTCGGGTCTCTAGCACAGATACGCAGTATTTT.

The chain combines TRBV2 with TRBJ2-1; a weak D match, TRBD1 (5 bases). The CDR3 is 14 amino acids. The V end lost 4 bases, the J end lost 2 bases, and 9 bases lay between the germline ends. Germline V CDR1 and CDR2: SNHLY, FYNNEI. CDR3 region: CASSVGLTYNEQFF. CDR3 DNA sequence: TGTGCCAGCAGTGTGGGGCTGACCTACAATGAGCAGTTCTTC.

At least ten counts were recorded for this clonotype. The rearrangement uses TRBV12-3 or TRBV12-4 and TRBJ2-5, with TRBD1 matching 9 bases. This CDR3 has 15 residues. V trimming: 4 bases; J trimming: 5 bases; junction bases outside the gene matches: 8. The CDR3 region is CASSSGTGTGETQYF. CDR3 DNA sequence: TGTGCCAGCAGTTCCGGGACAGGGACTGGGGAGACCCAGTACTTC.

There are many counts of this clonotype. This chain links TRBV5-6 with TRBJ2-5; 10 bases fit TRBD2. Germline CDR1 SGHDT, CDR2 YYEEEE. Trimming took 2 bases from V and 0 from J; bases not matched to a gene: 1. There are 15 residues in the CDR3. CDR3 nucleotide sequence: TGTGCCAGCAGCTTACTAGCGGGGTACCAAGAGACCCAGTACTTC. As protein: CASSLLAGYQETQYF.

This clonotype was detected only a few times. This chain links TRBV5-1 with TRBJ2-7; possible D gene TRBD1, 5 bases. The length of the CDR3 is 14 residues. CDR1 and CDR2 from the germline V gene are SGHRS and YFSETQ. V was shortened by 2 bases and J by 4 bases, with 13 bases between the two germline ends. In DNA, the CDR3 is TGCGCCAGCAGCTTCGACCTACAGGATTACGAGCAGTACTTC. This translates into CASSFDLQDYEQYF. Using reference TRBV5-1 and TRBJ2-7 for the parts outside the CDR3, the full variable domain is KAGVTQTPRYLIKTRGQQVTLSCSPISGHRSVSWYQQTPGQGLQFLFEYFSETQRNKGNFPGRFSGRQFSNSRSEMNVSTLELGDSALYLCASSFDLQDYEQYFGPGTRLTVT.

This clonotype counts as medium-sized (0.01 to 0.1%). The chain carries TRBV7-6 and TRBJ2-1; D remains ambiguous. Deletions cut 5 bases from V and 8 bases from J, with 7 bases between. The CDR3 runs 11 residues. The V gene's germline CDR1 is SGHVS and CDR2 FNYEAQ. CDR3 sequence (DNA): TGTGCCAGCAGCCTTTCTCATGAGCAGTTCTTC. It translates to CASSLSHEQFF.

As concerns this clonotype: A much larger clone differs by one base, so this may be a read error. CDR3 region: CSARREAVSPLHF. The CDR3 coding sequence is TGCAGTGCTAGGAGGGAGGCAGTATCACCCCTCCACTTT. This sequence joins TRBV20-1 and TRBJ1-6, with D uncertain. Germline-derived CDR1 and CDR2 are DFQATT and SNEGSKA (reference sequence). The V and J ends lost 3 bases and 10 bases respectively, with 13 bases between them. There are 13 residues in the CDR3.

This clonotype was observed many times. In nucleotides, the CDR3 is TGTGCCAGCAGCTTAGCCACAGGGGGCCCTGGGGCCAACGTCCTGACTTTC. It is translated as CASSLATGGPGANVLTF. This rearrangement joins TRBV7-9 to TRBJ2-6; 9 bases fit TRBD1. Germline V lookup: CDR1 SEHNR, CDR2 FQNEAQ (reference sequence). V lost 0 bases and J lost 2; bases outside the gene matches: 2. The CDR3 consists of 17 residues.

J is TRBJ2-5 and V is TRBV20-1; D is unclear. Trimming cost V 0 bases and J 9 bases, with 20 bases left between them. Germline values: CDR1 DFQATT, CDR2 SNEGSKA (reference sequence). This CDR3 has 15 residues. For the CDR3, the DNA is TGCAGTGCTAGAGATTCCCGAACCCCGAGAAAGGCCCAGTACTTC. This gives the protein CSARDSRTPRKAQYF.

This rearrangement joins TRBV11-2 to TRBJ2-5, with a possible D match to TRBD1 (5 bases). Trimming shortened V by 4 bases and J by 1 base, and 7 bases separated the two germline ends. Germline V gene sequence: CDR1 SGHAT, CDR2 FQNNGV. The CDR3 runs to 13 residues. The CDR3: CASSSGPQETQYF. CDR3 bases: TGTGCCAGCAGCTCAGGGCCCCAAGAGACCCAGTACTTC.

Ten or more counts support this clonotype. The chain is built from TRBV7-6 and TRBJ2-2; possible D gene TRBD1, 6 bases. The CDR3 covers 16 residues. Germline CDR1 reads SGHVS; CDR2 reads FNYEAQ. The V gene lost 1 base and the J gene lost 4 bases, with 13 bases spanning the gap. CDR3 coding DNA: TGTGCCAGCAGCTTAGAAGGCAGGGGTAGCACCGGGGAGCTGTTTTTT. Translated: CASSLEGRGSTGELFF.

This clonotype was seen a handful of times. The CDR3 DNA is TGTGCCAGTAGTATTGATCCAGCGTACTACAATGAGCAGTTCTTC. Protein sequence: CASSIDPAYYNEQFF. The V call is TRBV19, the J call TRBJ2-1; the D is unclear. The V gene lost 3 bases and the J gene lost 3 bases, with 12 bases spanning the gap. Germline CDR1 reads LNHDA; CDR2 reads SQIVND (reference sequence). The CDR3 totals 15 residues.

In regard to this clonotype: A far more abundant clone sits one base away, making this likely a read error. The chain couples TRBV7-8 to TRBJ2-5; unclear D gene. The germline V gene encodes CDR1 SGHVS and CDR2 FQNEAQ. This CDR3 comprises 15 residues. V lost 0 bases and J 11 bases, leaving 19 bases between the germline ends. CDR3 sequence (DNA): TGTGCCAGCAGCTTAGCGGGATCGGTCTACAATGAGCAGTACTTC. The encoded protein is CASSLAGSVYNEQYF.